The 20 T cell receptor beta chains in this list originate from one sample, sequenced in a study of graft-versus-host responses after intestinal transplantation. Once graft tissue had been processed, intraepithelial and lamina propria lymphocytes were released. Using immunoSEQ multiplex PCR, the repertoire was profiled, and TCRdb retains in-frame clones only, with some absent. In the table there are 8,500 to 14,000 clones, 76% of which are singletons. The source material was ileum tissue, sampled 23 days after intestinal transplant. Source of these receptors: a human patient who received an intestinal transplant, so some T cells may come from the graft donor.

The chain combines TRBV28 with TRBJ2-7, with TRBD1 matching 9 bases. V lost 7 bases and J lost 5; bases outside the gene matches: 9. There are 14 residues in the CDR3. The germline V gene has CDR1 MDHEN and CDR2 SYDVKM. The CDR3 protein is CASIPRDRAHEQYF. The CDR3, as DNA: TGTGCCAGCATCCCCCGGGACAGGGCCCACGAGCAGTACTTC. The variable domain in full, completed from reference TRBV28 and TRBJ2-7, reads DVKVTQSSRYLVKRTGEKVFLECVQDMDHENMFWYRQDPGLGLRLIYFSYDVKMKEKGDIPEGYSVSREKKERFSLILESASTNQTSMYLCASIPRDRAHEQYFGPGTRLTVT.

The V and J genes are TRBV5-5 and TRBJ1-4, with TRBD1 identical over 7 bases. This CDR3 has 17 residues. The J segment lost 3 bases and the V segment lost 0 bases, leaving 8 bases of the junction unmatched. CDR1 and CDR2 from the germline V gene are SGHKS and YYEKEE (reference sequence). The CDR3 sequence is CASSLVEGAMANEKLFF. Written as DNA, the CDR3 is TGTGCCAGCAGCTTGGTTGAGGGGGCGATGGCTAATGAAAAACTGTTTTTT. The full variable domain, with the rest looked up from reference TRBV5-5 and TRBJ1-4, is DAGVTQSPTHLIKTRGQQVTLRCSPISGHKSVSWYQQVLGQGPQFIFQYYEKEERGRGNFPDRFSARQFPNYSSELNVNALLLGDSALYLCASSLVEGAMANEKLFFGSGTQLSVL.

The table lists this clone with a few counts. The limits of the CDR3 on the DNA are not certain, so only TCRdb's listed CDR3 is given. The chain recombines TRBV6-9 with TRBJ1-2. Germline-derived CDR1 and CDR2 are MNHGY and SVAAGI. The CDR3 adds up to 11 amino acids, both ends counted. This CDR3 reads CASLKVGVGTF.

This sequence joins TRBV10-3 and TRBJ1-3; TRBD1 agrees at 8 bases. The germline V gene has CDR1 ENHRY and CDR2 SYGVKD. V lost 6 bases, J lost 0 bases, and 4 bases stayed unmatched. CDR3 length equals 15 residues. Here the CDR3 reads CAISPTGGSGNTIYF. The CDR3 region has the DNA TGTGCCATCAGCCCCACAGGGGGCTCTGGAAACACCATATATTTT.

This rearrangement joins TRBV7-8 to TRBJ2-7, with D hard to call. Trimming stripped 7 bases from V and 2 bases from J, with 15 bases between. Per germline, CDR1 SGHVS and CDR2 FQNEAQ. This CDR3 spans 14 amino acids. The CDR3 sequence is CASTSVSSTYEQYF. Written as DNA, the CDR3 is TGTGCCAGCACTTCGGTGAGCTCGACCTACGAGCAGTACTTC.

The chain carries TRBV27 and TRBJ2-7; 10 bases map to TRBD1. Trimming cost V 8 bases and J 4 bases; bases outside gene matches: 8. There are 14 residues in the CDR3. CDR1 and CDR2 (germline): MNHEY, SMNVEV (reference sequence). This CDR3 reads CASSGGTGEYEQYF. For the CDR3, the DNA is TGTGCCAGCTCGGGCGGGACAGGGGAATACGAGCAGTACTTC.

V gene TRBV11-1 combines with J gene TRBJ1-2; 8 nucleotides line up with TRBD1. This CDR3 spans 13 amino acids. The V gene's germline CDR1 is SGHAT and CDR2 FQDESV (reference sequence). With V trimmed by 6 bases and J by 3 bases, 3 bases remained unmatched. The CDR3 bases are TGTGCCAGCAGTGGGACAGGCGACTATGGCTACACCTTC. Translated: CASSGTGDYGYTF.

In this sample, this clone turned up once. The chain couples TRBV21-1 to TRBJ2-1; the table's D gene call, TRBD2, was not cross checked with the DNA. TRBV21-1 is tagged as a pseudogene. The CDR3 sequence is 21 residues long. The CDR3 here is CASSAIPGGTSVKSSYNEQFF. CDR3 nucleotides: TGTGCCAGCAGCGCTATCCCCGGGGGGACTAGCGTAAAGAGCTCCTACAATGAGCAGTTCTTC.

The J gene is TRBJ2-7, the V gene TRBV27; D ambiguous. In germline, CDR1 is MNHEY, CDR2 SMNVEV (reference sequence). The germline V and J ends were trimmed by 6 bases and 0 bases, with 3 bases remaining between them. This CDR3 contains 11 residues. The CDR3 sequence is CASSSSYEQYF. CDR3 DNA sequence: TGTGCCAGCAGCTCCTCCTACGAGCAGTACTTC.

The J gene is TRBJ2-2, the V gene TRBV7-9, with D perhaps TRBD1 (6 bases). CDR3 length: 18 residues. From germline, CDR1 is SEHNR and CDR2 FQNEAQ (reference sequence). V was shortened by 3 bases and J by 3 bases, with 20 bases between the two germline ends. Here the CDR3 DNA reads TGTGCCAGCAGCTTCCCCCGTGGGCTACAGGGTTACACCGGGGAGCTGTTTTTT. Its translation: CASSFPRGLQGYTGELFF. Drawing the rest from reference TRBV7-9 and TRBJ2-2, the complete variable domain is DTGVSQNPRHKITKRGQNVTFRCDPISEHNRLYWYRQTLGQGPEFLTYFQNEAQLEKSRLLSDRFSAERPKGSFSTLEIQRTEQGDSAMYLCASSFPRGLQGYTGELFFGEGSRLTVL.

This chain connects TRBV5-1 to TRBJ2-3; 8 nucleotides agree with TRBD2. The CDR3 is made up of 15 amino acids. In germline, CDR1 is SGHRS, CDR2 YFSETQ. V shed 1 base and J 2 bases; nucleotides not matched to a gene: 3. CDR3 amino acids: CASSLSGGYTDTQYF. DNA for the CDR3: TGCGCCAGCAGCTTGTCGGGAGGGTACACAGATACGCAGTATTTT.

This clone was seen once. The V gene is TRBV27, the J gene TRBJ2-1, with TRBD1 identical over 7 bases. There are 13 residues in the CDR3. V was pared by 5 bases and J by 9 bases, with 7 bases of the junction left unmatched. CDR1 is MNHEY and CDR2 is SMNVEV in the germline V gene (reference sequence). The CDR3 spells CASSLGTVGEQFF. Here the CDR3 DNA reads TGTGCCAGCAGTCTAGGGACAGTTGGTGAGCAGTTCTTC.

The chain links TRBV6-1 to TRBJ1-2, with 8 bases aligning to TRBD1. The ends lost 6 bases at V and 3 bases at J; junction bases unmatched: 3. Germline CDR1 reads MNHNS; CDR2 reads SASEGT. CDR3 size: 13 residues. Written as DNA, the CDR3 is TGTGCCAGCAGAACGACAGGGGACTATGGCTACACCTTC. Translation gives CASRTTGDYGYTF.

V usage is TRBV19 and J usage is TRBJ1-1; D may be TRBD1 (5 bases). CDR1 and CDR2 from the germline V gene are LNHDA and SQIVND (reference sequence). Trimming removed 5 bases at V and 0 bases at J, with 10 bases between. The CDR3 is 14 amino acids. The CDR3 nucleotides are TGTGCCAGTAGTCCGGGGACGGTGAACACTGAAGCTTTCTTT. It specifies CASSPGTVNTEAFF.

The chain carries TRBV19 and TRBJ1-2, with D possibly matching TRBD1 (6 bases). The germline CDR1 and CDR2 sequences are LNHDA and SQIVND (reference sequence). The CDR3 loop spans 13 amino acids. Trimming removed 11 bases from V and 8 bases from J, with 21 bases in between. CDR3 protein: CAGDGNRVGGYTF. The CDR3 DNA sequence: TGTGCCGGAGACGGGAACAGGGTCGGCGGCTACACCTTC.

This sequence joins TRBV11-2 and TRBJ1-1; D might be TRBD1 (5 bases). The V and J ends lost 5 bases and 5 bases respectively, with 12 bases between them. Germline-derived CDR1 and CDR2 are SGHAT and FQNNGV. This CDR3 region has 13 residues. CDR3 DNA sequence: TGTGCCAGCAGCCTAGCAAGGGGTACTGAAGCTTTCTTT. Residues: CASSLARGTEAFF.

V gene TRBV20-1 combines with J gene TRBJ2-7; D not certain. This CDR3 spans 11 amino acids. Per germline, CDR1 DFQATT and CDR2 SNEGSKA (reference sequence). V lost 3 bases, J lost 4 bases, and 7 bases lay in between. The CDR3 protein is CSASVMYEQYF. As DNA, the CDR3 is TGCAGTGCTAGTGTCATGTACGAGCAGTACTTC.

This clone was counted a few times. The chain employs TRBV6-5 and TRBJ1-2, with D possibly being TRBD1 (5 bases). Deletions cut 11 bases from V and 2 bases from J, with 12 bases between. The CDR3 covers 12 residues. Germline V lookup: CDR1 MNHEY, CDR2 SVGAGI. CDR3 residues: CARGGGNYGYTF. The CDR3 nucleotides are TGTGCCCGCGGGGGGGGGAACTATGGCTACACCTTC.

The chain couples TRBV4-3 to TRBJ1-1; D remains unclear. CDR3 length: 13 amino acids. The V end lost 0 bases, the J end lost 4 bases, and 6 bases lay between the germline ends. CDR1 is LGHNA and CDR2 is YSLEER in the germline V gene. CDR3 protein: CASSQDGGTEAFF. Here the CDR3 DNA reads TGCGCCAGCAGCCAAGATGGAGGCACTGAAGCTTTCTTT.

This chain joins TRBV6-5 and TRBJ2-1; D gene uncertain. Per the germline V gene, CDR1 is MNHEY and CDR2 is SVGAGI. The CDR3 spans 15 residues. With 2 bases removed from V and 5 bases from J, the gap between germline ends came to 13 bases. The CDR3 region is CASSYAFVKDNEQFF. The CDR3 coding sequence is TGTGCCAGCAGTTACGCCTTTGTAAAGGACAATGAGCAGTTCTTC.